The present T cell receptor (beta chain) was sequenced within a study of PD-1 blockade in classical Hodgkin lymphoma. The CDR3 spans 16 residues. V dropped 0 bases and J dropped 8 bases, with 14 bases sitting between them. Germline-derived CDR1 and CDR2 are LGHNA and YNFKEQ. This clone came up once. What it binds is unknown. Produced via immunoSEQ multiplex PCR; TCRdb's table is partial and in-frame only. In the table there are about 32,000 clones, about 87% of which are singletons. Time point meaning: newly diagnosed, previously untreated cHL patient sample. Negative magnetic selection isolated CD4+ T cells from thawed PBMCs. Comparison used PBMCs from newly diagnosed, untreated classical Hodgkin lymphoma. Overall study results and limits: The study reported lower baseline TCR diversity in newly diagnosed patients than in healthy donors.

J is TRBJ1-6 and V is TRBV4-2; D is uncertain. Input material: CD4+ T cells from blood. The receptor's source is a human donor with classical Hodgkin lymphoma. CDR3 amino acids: CASSQESSPRDSPLHF. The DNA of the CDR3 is TGTGCCAGCAGCCAAGAAAGCTCTCCGAGGGATTCACCCCTCCACTTT.